The source of this T cell receptor (beta chain) is a study of blood T cells in healthy people across ages (dated by TCRdb to the mid-2010s). Regarding the research as a whole: In model experiments, template switching captured about one uniquely barcoded TCR beta cDNA molecule for every two T cells. Using deep sequencing normalized with unique cDNA molecular identifiers, the study measured how TCR beta repertoire diversity changes with age. Donors were grouped into four age groups: young (average approximately 15 years), middle-aged (39), aged (around 62) and long-lived (82). To avoid experimental bias, donors of different ages were randomly spread across the sequencing lanes. Two additional independent replicas of 1 million unique cDNA reads from the same blood draw were analyzed for two donors (one aged 18 to 29 and one aged 80 or older).

Donors were under 40 systemically healthy Caucasian individuals from Russia aged roughly 6 to 100 years. Each donor gave ten milliliters of peripheral blood, collected into EDTA-treated Vacutainer tubes. Ficoll-Paque density-gradient centrifugation was used to isolate PBMCs, with at least 6 million obtained per sample. Trizol reagent was used to extract total RNA from the PBMCs, yielding at least 5 micrograms per sample. Naive CD45RAhigh/CD27high T cell percentages were measured by flow cytometry on a PBMC aliquot from every donor. About this clonotype: Its antigen is still unknown. Within one base of it there is no much larger clone, and no base qualities were kept.

Counted from cysteine to phenylalanine, this CDR3 has 15 amino acids. CDR3 DNA only is kept here, 45 bases in frame from base 1. The germline V gene provides CDR1 KGHSH and CDR2 LQKENI. Germline trimming amounts to 3 bases on V and 4 bases on J, with 5 as the count of junction bases outside the gene matches. The study at large found these results: Bulk unsorted PBMC profiling prevented conclusive comparison of naive and antigen-experienced compartments. Compared with the aged group, more naive CD4+ T cells, fewer expanded clones and increased TCR diversity were shown by the long-lived group, suggesting age selection. Estimates of total diversity based on one million sequenced T cells were regarded as lower bounds and as underestimates. The CMV infection status of donors was not known, potentially confounding age-related changes in expanded clonotypes. Observed TCR beta diversity per million T cells fell roughly linearly with age, and a significant reduction was already apparent by age around 40. Observed TCR beta diversity correlated strongly with the percentage of naive T cells measured by flow cytometry.

Library preparation used 5' RACE. The sequencer listed for this sample is Illumina HiSeq 2500. A second PCR of 7 to 11 cycles was performed with a sample-barcoded 5' primer and a J-beta primer mix. Each TCR beta cDNA molecule received a unique molecular identifier from a template-switch 5' adaptor carrying 12 random nucleotides. At least 2.5 million CDR3-containing paired-end reads were obtained from each sample. First-strand cDNA synthesis was performed from all RNA using the Mint cDNA synthesis kit, with priming by a TRBC-specific oligonucleotide. All cDNA was treated with uracil-DNA glycosylase and then went through a first 18-cycle PCR with the universal primers M1SS and BC2_uni_R. In the original analysis: Each sample was normalized by randomly selecting 1 million high-quality reads, each carrying a distinct molecular identifier. Reads sharing molecular identifiers were discarded rather than binned into consensus sequences. CDR3 identification, clonotype clustering and error correction used MiTCR with a Q25 quality threshold and the strictest error-elimination algorithm. Lower-bound total TCR beta diversity was estimated with a nonparametric unseen species model using Euler transformation. The raw public reads went through TCRdb reprocessing: fastp at Q25, MiXCR clone calling, in-frame beta chains kept. Merged by CDR3 protein, the rows form single entries marked with the most common genes and DNA. The authors' filters were not applied to this entry. The sample table holds about 1.4 million distinct CDR3 sequences, of which 59% were seen once. The ten largest make up roughly 6.3% of the sample.

The source material was blood. This clonotype was sampled from a man between 18 and 35 years old in good health. The chain links TRBV18 with TRBJ2-3; 9 central nucleotides agree with TRBD1. The CDR3 protein: CASSPGTGQADTQYF. The DNA reads as follows: TGTGCCAGCTCACCCGGGACAGGGCAAGCAGATACGCAGTATTTT.